The source of this TCR beta chain is a study of cytomegalovirus exposure and HLA in healthy donors. Germline V CDR1 and CDR2: MNHEY, SVGAGI. CDR3 length equals 13 residues. The V end lost 8 bases, the J end lost 7 bases, and 15 bases lay between the germline ends. PCR involved 60 Vbeta and 13 Jbeta primers. Using immunoSEQ multiplex PCR, the repertoire was profiled, and TCRdb retains in-frame clones only, with some absent. In the table there are about 200,000 clones, less than 80% of which are singletons. Comment on this clone: The antigen is unknown.

Overall study results and limits: 87-base-pair reads could not separate some V segments, including TRBV6-2 and TRBV6-3. Immune exposure was documented only through CMV serostatus.

Unrecorded immune exposures were likely, despite nominal health at sampling. The sequenced sample was PBMCs. The TCR comes from a woman aged 25 to 39 in good health and CMV-seropositive. V and J are TRBV6-5 and TRBJ2-1; tentatively, D is TRBD1 (5 bases). The DNA for the CDR3 is TGTGCCAGCCGTACTCAGGGTAGGAATGAGCAGTTCTTC. It encodes CASRTQGRNEQFF.